The present TCR beta chain was sequenced within a study of cytomegalovirus exposure and HLA in healthy donors. V was pared by 0 bases and J by 9 bases, with 15 bases between. CDR1 and CDR2 (germline): MGHRA, YSYEKL. CDR3 length equals 15 residues. The primer mix had 60 Vbeta and 13 Jbeta primers. The protocol was immunoSEQ multiplex PCR, while the TCRdb copy is restricted to in-frame clones and leaves out a portion. Counted here are under 200,000 clones, approximately 80% occurring once; the ten biggest clones make up about 6.3%. Sequences were obtained from PBMCs. This clonotype was obtained from a male donor in good health and CMV-seropositive. The V and J genes are TRBV4-1 and TRBJ1-5, with D hard to call. CDR3 sequence (DNA): TGCGCCAGCAGCCAAGAGATCGAGTCCTTTCGGCCCCAGCATTTT. Protein product: CASSQEIESFRPQHF.